This T cell receptor (beta chain) was recorded in a study of metastatic and nonmetastatic thyroid tumors. This CDR3 comprises 17 residues. From germline, CDR1 is DFQATT and CDR2 SNEGSKA (reference sequence). After removal of 6 bases from V and 1 base from J, the junction contained 16 bases not matched to a gene. Treatment of any kind had been given to no patient before thyroid surgery. Study observations and caveats: Reported TCR beta diversity, measured in blood and tumor, was significantly higher for malignant thyroid tumors than for benign nodules.

Per the original data handling: Variation in CDR3 across clinicopathological groups served as the basis for constructing a distant-metastasis classifier in papillary thyroid cancer. Using MiXCR, TCRdb reanalyzed the PCR reads. These V and J calls are TCRdb output, not the study's own analysis. The sample holds some 15,000 clones; around 13% are singletons and the top ten take roughly 15%. This clone ranks as medium-sized (0.01 to 0.1%). Its antigen remains unknown. Sequenced input: tumor tissue. The chain is built from TRBV20-1 and TRBJ1-1; 8 bases align to TRBD1. This receptor was identified in a female donor with papillary thyroid cancer or a benign thyroid nodule (not recorded which). Some clones in this sample may be carry-over from other donors' samples. CDR3 residues: CSARTGATGTGNTEAFF. CDR3 DNA sequence: TGCAGTGCGAGGACGGGGGCGACCGGGACAGGGAACACTGAAGCTTTCTTT.